This T cell receptor (beta chain) was found in a study of PD-1 blockade in classical Hodgkin lymphoma (TCRdb year 2020). About the study as a whole: Nivolumab dosing was 3 mg/kg intravenously every 2 weeks, continuing until either disease progression or unacceptable toxicity. To define a peripheral blood immune signature of response to PD-1 blockade in classical Hodgkin lymphoma, the study combined TCR beta sequencing with CyTOF. General study outcomes and caveats: Trial patients with a complete response had baseline diversity similar to that of newly diagnosed patients, while partial responders and progressors had significantly lower diversity. By C4D1, a significant rise was seen in CD4+ TCR diversity but not in CD8+ TCR diversity (p=0.0027 vs p=0.16), and the rise was most apparent among complete responders (p=0.02). Lower diversity was observed in patients in whom nivolumab was started less than 1 year after ASCT, and these patients were excluded from later analyses so that confounding by immune reconstitution would be avoided. The study covered only a single clinical trial cohort, and the causes of the repertoire differences, possibly disease activity or prior therapy, were still not defined. Baseline TCR diversity was reported to be lower in newly diagnosed patients than in healthy donors, and even lower in relapsed/refractory patients.

V and J are trimmed by 4 bases and 6 bases, and the gene matches miss 11 bases of the junction. From cysteine to phenylalanine, the CDR3 is 16 amino acids long. Solely the CDR3 DNA is kept, with 48 bases framed from the first base. The germline V gene encodes CDR1 MNHEY and CDR2 SVGAGI. Comment on this clone: What this receptor recognizes is not known. No much larger clonotype is one base removed from it; base qualities were not supplied.

The Qiagen DNeasy kit was used to extract genomic DNA from unsorted PBMCs and from the negatively selected CD4+ and CD8+ fractions. Using primers that anneal to V and J segments, immunoSEQ multiplex PCR amplified the TCR beta CDR3 regions. A synthetic immune receptor repertoire was used to minimize amplification bias, and any residual bias was removed computationally once sequencing was done. The study's own analysis went as follows. Repertoire diversity was quantified as the Shannon entropy index using custom Python scripts. Unsorted, CD4+ and CD8+ repertoires were analyzed separately, except in combined analyses where CD4+ and CD8+ sequences were merged in silico. Clonal expansion was defined as a frequency increase of at least 2-fold after treatment compared with C1D1, and clones undetected at baseline were assigned a pseudocount of 0.5. Singleton clones were defined as clones with 0 or 1 copy at C1D1, and non-singleton clones were defined as clones with 2 or more copies. Clones expanded in unsorted samples were labelled as CD4+, CD8+ or unknown by matching protein sequences in sorted samples from the same patient. Wilcoxon tests on paired samples were used to test changes in diversity from C1D1 to C4D1. Not all clones reach the TCRdb copy of this immuneACCESS table, which keeps in-frame sequences only. Checked studies attribute under half of the gap to unresolved V genes and leave the rest unexplained. V and J calls and clone size are given by that table; D and trimming were obtained from the DNA. A total of roughly 40,000 clones appear in this sample, just over 65% of them only once. Approximately 3% of the sample is in the top ten clones.

The meaning of the sample's time point label: cycle 4 day 1 (C4D1), after five to seven weeks of nivolumab. Every trial patient had relapsed following autologous stem cell transplantation, and prior brentuximab vedotin exposure was what differed among cohorts A, B and C. A total of roughly 57 patients with relapsed/refractory classical Hodgkin lymphoma made up the trial cohort, and each patient's best overall response was complete response, partial response or progressive disease. In the multi-cohort phase II CheckMate 205 trial, trial patients received single-agent nivolumab. Best overall response was determined by an independent review committee according to the 2007 International Working Group response criteria. Trial PBMCs were collected just before the start of nivolumab (C1D1) and during therapy at cycle 2 day 1 and cycle 4 day 1. Peripheral blood was collected in 8 mL Vacutainer Cell Preparation Tubes, from which PBMCs were isolated by centrifugation and then cryopreserved.

The sample in question was peripheral blood mononuclear cells (PBMCs), obtained before the fourth cycle of nivolumab. The rearranged chain carries TRBV6-5 and TRBJ2-1; 8 nucleotides in the junction match TRBD2. The TCR originated in a human donor with classical Hodgkin lymphoma. The CDR3 loop reads CASSSVQRERFNEQFF. The nucleotide sequence reads TGTGCCAGCAGTTCCGTTCAGCGGGAGAGGTTCAATGAGCAGTTCTTC.